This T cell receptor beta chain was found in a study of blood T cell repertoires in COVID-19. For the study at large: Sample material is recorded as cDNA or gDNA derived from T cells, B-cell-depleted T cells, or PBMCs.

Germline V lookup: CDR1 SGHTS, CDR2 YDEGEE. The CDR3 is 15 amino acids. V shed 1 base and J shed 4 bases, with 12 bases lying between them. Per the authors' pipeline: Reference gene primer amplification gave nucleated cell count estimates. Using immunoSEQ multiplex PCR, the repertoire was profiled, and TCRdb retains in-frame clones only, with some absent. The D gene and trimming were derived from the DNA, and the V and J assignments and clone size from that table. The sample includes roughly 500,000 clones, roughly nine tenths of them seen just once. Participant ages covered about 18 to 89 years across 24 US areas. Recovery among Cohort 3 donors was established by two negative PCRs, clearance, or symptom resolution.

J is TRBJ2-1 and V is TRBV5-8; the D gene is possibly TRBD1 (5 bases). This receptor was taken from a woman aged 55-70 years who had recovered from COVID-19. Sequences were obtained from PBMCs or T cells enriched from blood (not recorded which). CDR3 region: CASSLKGVTYNEQFF. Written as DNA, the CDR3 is TGTGCCAGCAGCTTGAAAGGGGTTACTTACAATGAGCAGTTCTTC.